What follows is one TCR beta chain and its context. The data were obtained in a study of T cell changes during pregnancy in multiple sclerosis. The germline V gene encodes CDR1 MGHDK and CDR2 SYGVNS. The CDR3 loop spans 15 amino acids. Trimming took 6 bases from V and 8 from J, leaving 19 bases between them. Repertoires were generated with immunoSEQ multiplex PCR, while TCRdb's copy carries only in-frame clones and drops some. The sample yields under 60,000 clones, about 90% seen once. The clonotype comes from a female donor with multiple sclerosis, enrolled in a pregnancy study. The chain recombines TRBV25-1 with TRBJ1-4; possibly TRBD1 for D (5 bases). Sequenced material: CD4+ T cells from peripheral blood mononuclear cells, taken after pregnancy. The DNA for the CDR3 is TGTGCCAGCAGCCCGGCGGGGGTAATACGAGAAAAACTGTTTTTT. Translating it yields CASSPAGVIREKLFF.